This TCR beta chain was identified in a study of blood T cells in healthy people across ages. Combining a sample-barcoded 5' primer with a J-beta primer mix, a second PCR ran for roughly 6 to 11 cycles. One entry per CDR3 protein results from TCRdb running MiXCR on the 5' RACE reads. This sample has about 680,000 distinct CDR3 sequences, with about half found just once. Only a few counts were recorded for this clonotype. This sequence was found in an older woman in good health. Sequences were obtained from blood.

The CDR3 region is CASSQGGRSRGGYNEQFF. In DNA form, the CDR3 reads TGCGCCAGCAGCCAGGGCGGGAGGTCTCGGGGGGGTTACAATGAGCAGTTCTTC. This rearrangement joins TRBV4-3 to TRBJ2-1, with 8 bases identical to TRBD2. The CDR3 has 18 residues. With 3 bases clipped from V and 4 bases from J, the junction kept 14 bases outside the gene matches. The V gene's germline CDR1 is LGHNA and CDR2 YSLEER.